The entry below gives a single T cell receptor beta chain sequence along with its context. Antigen specificity is unknown. V lost 6 bases and J lost 0, with 9 bases in between. Germline V CDR1 and CDR2: MGHDK, SYGVNS. The CDR3 has 14 amino acids. The entry originates in a study of cytotoxic CD8 clonotypes in ibrutinib-treated CLL. Study-wide context: Responses: around 25 partial, 2 complete; after median about 68 months, about 15 stayed remitted, around twelve progressed.

The study's findings and limits: Progressing and sustained-remission patients had different sampling times.

Produced via immunoSEQ multiplex PCR; TCRdb's table is partial and in-frame only. The sample has 150,000 or so clones; 79% are singletons. This chain uses TRBV25-1 with TRBJ1-3; D might be TRBD1 (5 bases). The sample here was PBMCs, taken after 12 months of ibrutinib treatment. The receptor comes from a human donor with chronic lymphocytic leukemia. CDR3 amino acids: CASSREASGNTIYF. The CDR3 DNA reads as TGTGCCAGCAGCAGGGAAGCCTCTGGAAACACCATATATTTT.